One sample yielded the 29 T cell receptor beta chains listed below, sequenced in a study of tissue T cells after allogeneic stem cell transplantation. The time point denotes: mouse harvest day 7 after allogeneic transplant. Tail vein injection delivered 10^7 T-cell-depleted bone marrow cells and 10^6 splenic CD5+ T cells. Profiled with immunoSEQ multiplex PCR; TCRdb holds only in-frame clones, not every one. Found here are some 8,300 clones, 35% to 50% of them singletons; the top ten hold about 1.5%. The sequenced sample was skin. The source of these receptors is a female BALB/c mouse given C57BL/6 T cells with graft-versus-host disease after an allogeneic hematopoietic cell transplant.

Remarks on this clone: Mouse germline and gene names are used. Sequencing ends 1 residue short of the CDR3 end; the germline J gene provides the rest. The chain joins TRBV23 to TRBJ1-3; the table's D call, TRBD1, was not checked against the DNA. This CDR3 is 13 amino acids long. Germline V gives CDR1 KGHTA, CDR2 FQNQQP. CDR3 protein: CSSKTISGNTLYF. The part of the CDR3 DNA that was read is TGCTCCAGCAAGACAATTTCTGGAAATACGCTCTAT.

Details on this clone: Gene labels here are mouse ones. Here the CDR3 reads CASSLVQGGTEVFF. The sequenced CDR3 bases are TGTGCCAGCTCTCTCGTGCAGGGAGGCACAGAAGTCTTC. The chain carries TRBV12-1 and TRBJ1-1, with a tentative D call TRBD1 (5 bases). The read terminates 1 residue ahead of where the CDR3 ends, so the germline J gene completes it. The CDR3 covers 14 residues. V lost 0 bases, J lost 4 bases, and 11 bases lay in between. Germline V lookup: CDR1 SGHSN, CDR2 HYEKVE. The full variable domain, with the rest looked up from reference TRBV12-1 and TRBJ1-1, is DSGVVQSPRHIIKEKGGRSVLTCIPISGHSNVVWYQQTLGKELKFLIQHYEKVERDKGFLPSRFSVQQFDDYHSEMNMSALELEDSAMYFCASSLVQGGTEVFFGKGTRLTVV.

Concerning this clone itself: Genes here carry mouse names. Sequencing ends 1 residue short of the CDR3 end; the germline J gene provides the rest. The V call is TRBV3, the J call TRBJ1-2; maybe TRBD1 (6 bases). The CDR3 is made up of 14 amino acids. Germline assignment: CDR1 SNHLY and CDR2 FYNGKV (reference sequence). V gave up 2 bases and J gave up 0 bases, with 7 bases separating them. Partial CDR3 DNA: TGTGCCAGCAGCTTAAGGGGGGCAAACTCCGACTACACC. Translating gives CASSLRGANSDYT. The entire CDR3 protein reads CASSLRGANSDYTF.

This clone was seen only a few times. Gene names denote mouse genes. The read ends 1 residue shy of where the CDR3 ends; the end is completed using the germline J gene. V gene TRBV12-2 combines with J gene TRBJ2-5, with 12 bases matching TRBD2. V was pared by 4 bases and J by 7 bases, with 8 bases of the junction left unmatched. The CDR3 spans 15 residues. In germline, CDR1 is SGHLS, CDR2 HYDKME. CDR3 DNA (partial): TGTGCCAGCTCCCGAGACTGGGGGGGCGCCAACACCCAGTAC. Amino acid sequence: CASSRDWGGANTQY. The CDR3 in full is CASSRDWGGANTQYF.

This clone is judged medium-sized. Gene names and germline refer to mouse. The DNA ends 1 residue before the CDR3 does, and the rest of the CDR3 is filled in from the germline J gene. This chain joins TRBV13-2 and TRBJ1-2; TRBD1 matches at 11 bases. This CDR3 has 14 amino acids. Germline CDR1 is NNHNN and CDR2 is SYGAGS (reference sequence). V dropped 4 bases and J dropped 3; count of bases not matched to a gene: 2. The part of the CDR3 DNA that was read is TGTGCCAGCGGTCCGGGACAGGGGGACTCCGACTACACC. It encodes CASGPGQGDSDYT. The full CDR3 sequence reads CASGPGQGDSDYTF.

This clone was detected a few times. Genes here carry mouse names. The read ends 1 residue before the CDR3 terminus; that terminus is restored from the germline J gene. This sequence joins TRBV26 and TRBJ1-4; the D gene is possibly TRBD1 (5 bases). Germline V gene data show CDR1 as KGHPV and CDR2 as FQNQEV (reference sequence). The CDR3 runs 14 residues. V lost 4 bases and J 6 bases, leaving 12 bases between the germline ends. CDR3 protein: CASSRQGGHERLFF. CDR3 bases read: TGTGCCAGCAGTCGGCAGGGAGGCCACGAAAGATTATTT.

This clone was seen more than once but under ten times. Gene names denote mouse genes. The CDR3 goes on 1 residue after the read ends, and that part is filled in from the germline J gene. The chain joins TRBV26 to TRBJ2-3; the D gene could be TRBD1 or TRBD2 (6 bases each). Between the trimmed V and J ends, which lost 2 bases and 1 base, there was a span of 10 bases. This CDR3 has 15 residues. Germline CDR1 KGHPV, CDR2 FQNQEV (reference sequence). CDR3 bases read: TGTGCCAGCAGTCTGCGGGGGCGAGGTGCAGAAACGCTGTAT. Protein product: CASSLRGRGAETLY. The complete CDR3 sequence is CASSLRGRGAETLYF.

In regard to this clone: These gene names are mouse names. The DNA ends 1 residue before the CDR3 does, and the rest of the CDR3 is filled in from the germline J gene. Other DNA sequences within the sample encode an identical CDR3. The chain recombines TRBV3 with TRBJ2-7; D is unresolved. CDR3 length: 12 residues. Trimming shortened V by 5 bases and J by 0 bases, and 5 bases separated the two germline ends. Germline CDR1 reads SNHLY; CDR2 reads FYNGKV (reference sequence). CDR3 DNA, as far as it was read: TGTGCCAGCAGCCCGAGCTCCTATGAACAGTAC. This codes for CASSPSSYEQY. The whole CDR3 protein is CASSPSSYEQYF.

Notes on this clone: Genes and germline are mouse. Coverage ceases 1 residue before the CDR3 finishes, and the germline J gene fills in the end. The J gene is TRBJ2-3, the V gene TRBV3; 12 bases map to TRBD2. The V gene's germline CDR1 is SNHLY and CDR2 FYNGKV (reference sequence). The V segment lost 5 bases and the J segment 4 bases; nucleotides outside the gene matches: 7. The length of the CDR3 is 16 residues. CDR3 residues: CASSPRLGGRPETLYF. The part of the CDR3 DNA that was read is TGTGCCAGCAGCCCCCGACTGGGGGGGCGCCCAGAAACGCTGTAT.

As for this clone: Mouse germline and gene names are used. Coverage ceases 1 residue before the CDR3 finishes, and the germline J gene fills in the end. J is TRBJ1-4 and V is TRBV26, with 8 bases lining up with TRBD1. V lost 4 bases to trimming and J lost 4 bases; unmatched junction nucleotides: 2. Germline values: CDR1 KGHPV, CDR2 FQNQEV (reference sequence). This CDR3 region has 14 residues. CDR3 DNA, as far as it was read: TGTGCCAGCAGTCCAGGGGGCTTCAACGAAAGATTATTT. It codes for CASSPGGFNERLF. The full CDR3 reads CASSPGGFNERLFF.

Relative to its sample, this clone is medium-sized. Each gene name is a mouse one. The read falls 1 residue short of the CDR3 end, and the missing part is taken from the germline J gene. V usage is TRBV16 and J usage is TRBJ2-7; a possible D gene is TRBD2 (7 bases). CDR3 size: 14 residues. Germline V gene data show CDR1 as SGHSA and CDR2 as FRNQAP. V was cut by 4 bases and J by 0 bases, with 10 bases left in between. CDR3 bases read: TGTGCAAGCAGCTATGGGGGGCGCTCCTATGAACAGTAC. Its translation is CASSYGGRSYEQY. The entire CDR3 protein is CASSYGGRSYEQYF.

Remarks on this clone: The genes and germline here are from mouse. Read coverage stops 1 residue before the CDR3 terminus; the germline J gene supplies the remainder. This chain connects TRBV26 to TRBJ2-1; 7 bases fit TRBD1. CDR1 KGHPV and CDR2 FQNQEV come from the germline V gene (reference sequence). Trimming at V came to 6 bases and at J to 5 bases, leaving 4 bases not matched to a gene. The CDR3 is 13 residues long. The CDR3 DNA, read in part, is TGTGCCAGCAGACCGGGACAGAATGCTGAGCAGTTC. Translated: CASRPGQNAEQF. The whole CDR3 is CASRPGQNAEQFF. Using reference TRBV26 and TRBJ2-1 for the parts outside the CDR3, the full variable domain is NSKVIQTPRYLVKGQGQKAKMRCIPEKGHPVVFWYQQNKNNEFKFLINFQNQEVLQQIDMTEKRFSAECPSNSPCSLEIQSSEAGDSALYLCASRPGQNAEQFFGPGTRLTVL.

In this sample, this clone turned up once. Mouse germline and gene names are used. The read ends 1 residue early relative to the CDR3; the germline J gene fills the gap. This chain links TRBV26 with TRBJ1-2; D call uncertain. This CDR3 is 12 amino acids long. V lost 5 bases to trimming and J lost 1 base, with 5 bases between them. Germline CDR1 is KGHPV and CDR2 is FQNQEV (reference sequence). CDR3 bases read: TGTGCCAGCAGTTTAGAAAACTCCGACTACACC. As protein: CASSLENSDYT. The full CDR3 sequence reads CASSLENSDYTF.

A word on this clone: Mouse gene names and germline throughout. The CDR3 loop reads CASSLRQYTEVFF. Partial CDR3 DNA: TGTGCCAGCAGCCTCCGACAATACACAGAAGTCTTC. The V call is TRBV3, the J call TRBJ1-1; D gene unclear. The sequence runs out 1 residue before the end of the CDR3; the remainder is reconstructed from the germline J gene. This CDR3 contains 13 residues. V was shortened by 5 bases and J by 3 bases, with 10 bases between the two germline ends. Germline assignment: CDR1 SNHLY and CDR2 FYNGKV (reference sequence).

As to this clone: Germline and genes: mouse. The read is 1 residue too short to cover the CDR3 end, so that end is filled in from the germline J gene. The chain recombines TRBV3 with TRBJ2-2; 8 bases are shared with TRBD2. The CDR3 is made up of 14 amino acids. V dropped 4 bases and J dropped 6; count of bases not matched to a gene: 4. Germline V lookup: CDR1 SNHLY, CDR2 FYNGKV (reference sequence). The CDR3 bases that were read are TGTGCCAGCAGCTGGGGGGGCGCGGCCGGGCAGCTCTAC. Translated, it gives CASSWGGAAGQLY. The complete CDR3 reads CASSWGGAAGQLYF.

About this clone: Gene names are the mouse ones. The CDR3 goes on 1 residue after the read ends, and that part is filled in from the germline J gene. The genes are TRBV3 and TRBJ1-1; D call uncertain. This CDR3 comprises 13 residues. Trimming removed 1 base from V and 1 base from J, with 4 bases in between. The V gene's germline CDR1 is SNHLY and CDR2 FYNGKV (reference sequence). The CDR3 DNA, read in part, is TGTGCCAGCAGCTTAGACAGGAACACAGAAGTCTTC. The encoded protein is CASSLDRNTEVF. The complete CDR3 sequence is CASSLDRNTEVFF.

In this sample, this clone turned up once. All gene names here are mouse names. The read halts 1 residue ahead of the CDR3 end, with the missing end drawn from the germline J gene. The chain uses TRBV13-2 and TRBJ2-3; D is perhaps TRBD1 (6 bases). This CDR3 is 12 amino acids long. Germline CDR1 is NNHNN and CDR2 is SYGAGS (reference sequence). V shed 2 bases and J shed 7 bases, with 8 bases lying between them. CDR3: CASGEGQKTLYF. CDR3 DNA (partial): TGTGCCAGCGGTGAGGGACAAAAAACGCTGTAT.

This clone counts as medium-sized (0.01 to 0.1%). Gene names are the mouse ones. Read data end 1 residue before the CDR3 end; the end is taken from the germline J gene. The chain couples TRBV15 to TRBJ2-7; 11 bases are a match to TRBD2. The trim removed 5 bases at V and 3 bases at J, leaving 0 bases unmatched. Germline values: CDR1 SGHND, CDR2 FRSKSL. The CDR3 totals 13 residues. CDR3 amino acids: CASSDWGGYEQYF. Incomplete CDR3 DNA: TGTGCCAGCAGTGACTGGGGGGGCTATGAACAGTAC.

A remark on this clone: Genes and germline come from the mouse. Read data end 1 residue before the CDR3 end; the end is taken from the germline J gene. The same CDR3 is also encoded by other DNA sequences in this sample. The chain carries TRBV26 and TRBJ2-4; D remains ambiguous. This CDR3 is built from 13 residues. V was pared by 2 bases and J by 0 bases, with 3 bases between. Germline V gene sequence: CDR1 KGHPV, CDR2 FQNQEV (reference sequence). CDR3 bases read: TGTGCCAGCAGTCTGCCAAGTCAAAACACCTTGTAC. Amino acid sequence: CASSLPSQNTLY. The whole CDR3 sequence reads CASSLPSQNTLYF.

Concerning this clone: Genes and germline come from the mouse. The read halts 1 residue ahead of the CDR3 end, with the missing end drawn from the germline J gene. The genes are TRBV13-1 and TRBJ1-2; TRBD1 is a possible D gene (6 bases). The germline V gene has CDR1 NSHNY and CDR2 SYGAGN. This CDR3 is built from 13 residues. V was cut by 0 bases and J by 4 bases, with 7 bases left in between. CDR3 residues: CASSDAQGSDYTF. The sequenced CDR3 bases are TGTGCCAGCAGTGATGCACAGGGCTCCGACTACACC.

About this clone: Mouse gene names apply. Read sequence stops 1 residue before the CDR3 end, and the germline J gene provides the missing end. The gene calls are TRBV5 and TRBJ2-5, with TRBD1 identical over 8 bases. The ends lost 4 bases at V and 6 bases at J; junction bases unmatched: 6. The CDR3 contains 14 residues. Germline CDR1 reads LGHNA; CDR2 reads YNLKQL (reference sequence). The CDR3 DNA, read in part, is TGTGCCAGCAGCCCCAGGGGGCGCGTGGACACCCAGTAC. Its protein product is CASSPRGRVDTQY. The CDR3, in full, reads CASSPRGRVDTQYF.

Details on this clone: Genes and germline are mouse. With the read ending 1 residue before the CDR3 end, the germline J gene is used to fill in that end. The chain recombines TRBV16 with TRBJ2-7; TRBD2 matches 7 bases. CDR1 and CDR2 from the germline V gene are SGHSA and FRNQAP. J gave up 1 base and V 5 bases, and 5 bases lay outside the gene matches. The CDR3 totals 14 residues. The CDR3 bases that were read are TGTGCAAGCAGCCCCAGACTGGGATCCTATGAACAGTAC. Protein sequence: CASSPRLGSYEQY. The full-length CDR3 reads as CASSPRLGSYEQYF.

This clone turned up a few times. The germline and genes are mouse ones. The read terminates 1 residue before the CDR3 end, so the remaining end is supplied by the germline J gene. The V call is TRBV1, the J call TRBJ1-5; the match to TRBD1 covers 10 bases. Germline CDR1 is NSQYPW and CDR2 is LRSPGD (reference sequence). The CDR3 consists of 15 residues. V lost 3 bases, J lost 5 bases, and 4 bases stayed unmatched. Incomplete CDR3 DNA: TGCACCTGCAGTGCCCGGGACAGGGGACACCAGGCTCCGCTT. Translated, it gives CTCSARDRGHQAPL. The entire CDR3 sequence reads CTCSARDRGHQAPLF.

Regarding this clone: Gene names and germline refer to mouse. The read ends 1 residue shy of where the CDR3 ends; the end is completed using the germline J gene. The chain employs TRBV23 and TRBJ1-2; TRBD1 is taken as the D call from the table, unchecked against the DNA. CDR1 and CDR2 from the germline V gene are KGHTA and FQNQQP. The CDR3 contains 15 residues. The covered CDR3 bases are TGCTCCAGCAGTCAATCTCCGACAGCAAACTCCGACTACACC. This sequence encodes CSSSQSPTANSDYT. In full, the CDR3 reads CSSSQSPTANSDYTF.

This clone was seen a handful of times. Gene labels here are mouse ones. CDR3 DNA, as far as it was read: TGTGCCAGCAGTCTGTACAGGACAAACTCCGACTACACC. Residues: CASSLYRTNSDYT. Given in full, the CDR3 is CASSLYRTNSDYTF. The V and J genes are TRBV26 and TRBJ1-2; D is perhaps TRBD1 (5 bases). With the read ending 1 residue before the CDR3 end, the germline J gene is used to fill in that end. The germline V gene has CDR1 KGHPV and CDR2 FQNQEV (reference sequence). The CDR3 extends over 14 amino acids. Trimming shortened V by 1 base and J by 0 bases, and 6 bases separated the two germline ends.

A word on this clone: Gene names are the mouse ones. The CDR3 end is not reached by the read, which stops 1 residue before it; the germline J gene fills it in. The gene calls are TRBV16 and TRBJ2-7, with 9 bases identical to TRBD2. The CDR3 length is 14 residues. Per the germline V gene, CDR1 is SGHSA and CDR2 is FRNQAP. The V segment lost 3 bases and the J segment 4 bases; nucleotides outside the gene matches: 4. The DNA read from the CDR3 is TGTGCAAGCAGCTTTAGTGGGACTGGGTATGAACAGTAC. Its translation is CASSFSGTGYEQY. The whole CDR3 is CASSFSGTGYEQYF.

This clone appeared a few times. Gene labels here are mouse ones. The sequenced fragment ends 1 residue before the CDR3 boundary, so the rest is inferred from the germline J gene. The rearrangement joins TRBV26 to TRBJ1-6, with D possibly TRBD1 on 5 matching bases. TRBJ1-6 carries the ORF label, with uncertain function. The CDR3 spans 14 residues. V lost 2 bases and J lost 7, with 9 bases in between. The germline CDR1 and CDR2 sequences are KGHPV and FQNQEV (reference sequence). Partial CDR3 DNA: TGTGCCAGCAGTCTGGGGGCGCGGAATTCGCCCCTCTAC. Its protein is CASSLGARNSPLY. The whole CDR3 protein reads CASSLGARNSPLYF.

Points on this clone: Gene names denote mouse genes. Read data end 1 residue before the CDR3 end; the end is taken from the germline J gene. The chain has TRBV15 and TRBJ2-7; 7 nucleotides align to TRBD2. Unmatched junction bases numbered 7, after V lost 4 bases and J lost 4 bases. CDR1 SGHND and CDR2 FRSKSL come from the germline V gene. The CDR3 extends over 14 amino acids. The CDR3 here is CASSSQGGGYEQYF. The sequenced CDR3 bases are TGTGCCAGCAGTTCCCAGGGTGGGGGGTATGAACAGTAC.

This clone was detected a few times. Mouse names are used for the genes. The read falls 1 residue short of the CDR3 end, and the missing part is taken from the germline J gene. This chain links TRBV26 with TRBJ1-1; D remains ambiguous. Trimming cost V 1 base and J 0 bases, with 3 bases left between them. CDR3 length: 13 residues. Germline values: CDR1 KGHPV, CDR2 FQNQEV (reference sequence). The chain's CDR3 is CASSLYANTEVFF. CDR3 DNA, as far as it was read: TGTGCCAGCAGTCTGTATGCAAACACAGAAGTCTTC.